This T cell receptor beta chain was found in a study of OX40 agonist ivuxolimab in advanced cancers. For the study at large: Averaging roughly 60 years in age, with a range of roughly 23 to 80, the cohort was approximately 83% male.

Generated by immunoSEQ multiplex PCR, the TCRdb table keeps only in-frame clones and is missing some. This table has fewer than 25,000 clones, around nine tenths appearing once. The ends lost 4 bases at V and 10 bases at J; junction bases unmatched: 5. The length of the CDR3 is 13 residues. The germline gives CDR1 SGHNT, CDR2 YYREEE (reference sequence). This clonotype was obtained from an adult with an advanced solid tumor such as melanoma, head and neck, liver or kidney cancer. V and J are TRBV5-4 and TRBJ1-2, with 12 bases lining up with TRBD1. The sample here was CD4+ or CD8+ T cells sorted from blood, taken in a trial of the OX40 agonist ivuxolimab. The CDR3 DNA reads TGTGCCAGCAGCCAACCGGGACAGGGGGCCTACACCTTC. Its protein product is CASSQPGQGAYTF.